The 27 T cell receptor beta chains reported below all come from one sample, sequenced in a study of read filtering for tumor transcriptome and immune sequencing. This library used roughly 370 ng RNA and molecular barcoded adaptors spanning alpha/delta and beta/gamma chains. TCRdb re-called the reads through MiXCR, storing one row per CDR3 protein. The sample includes 100,000 to 150,000 distinct CDR3 sequences, over 10% of them seen just once. The material sequenced was a population of CD138-negative cells sorted from bone marrow. Receptor source: a donor aged 40 or over with multiple myeloma.

This clonotype was observed many times. V gene TRBV20-1 combines with J gene TRBJ2-5; TRBD2 matches 15 bases. The CDR3 totals 15 residues. V gave up 3 bases and J gave up 5 bases; unmatched junction bases: 4. Per the germline V gene, CDR1 is DFQATT and CDR2 is SNEGSKA (reference sequence). The CDR3 DNA follows: TGCAGTGCTAGTGGGACTAGCGGGAGGAGGGAGACCCAGTACTTC. Its protein is CSASGTSGRRETQYF.

The chain joins TRBV29-1 to TRBJ2-7, with D hard to call. Between the trimmed V and J ends, which lost 1 base and 3 bases, there was a span of 10 bases. This CDR3 spans 13 amino acids. Germline V gene sequence: CDR1 SQVTM, CDR2 ANQGSEA. CDR3 in DNA: TGCAGCGTTGAAGGGCCAAACGGCTACGAGCAGTACTTC. It encodes CSVEGPNGYEQYF.

This clonotype came up many times. This rearrangement joins TRBV9 to TRBJ1-6; 8 nucleotides match TRBD1. Germline values: CDR1 SGDLS, CDR2 YYNGEE. Trimming removed 4 bases from V and 4 bases from J; junction bases left unmatched: 4. This CDR3 region has 15 residues. The CDR3 spells CASSPGGGYNSPLHF. The CDR3, as DNA: TGTGCCAGCAGCCCAGGGGGCGGGTATAATTCACCCCTCCACTTT.

Ten or more counts support this clonotype. This chain connects TRBV6-1 to TRBJ2-3, with D maybe TRBD2 (5 bases). Germline assignment: CDR1 MNHNS and CDR2 SASEGT. The CDR3 totals 12 residues. V was clipped by 2 bases and J by 11 bases, with 11 bases between them. For the CDR3, the DNA is TGTGCCAGCAGTGAACCCCCCGAGGGGCAGTATTTT. Amino acids: CASSEPPEGQYF.

This clonotype was seen ten or more times. This chain uses TRBV29-1 with TRBJ2-1, with D maybe TRBD2 (7 bases). The CDR3 consists of 14 residues. Trimming stripped 5 bases from V and 3 bases from J, with 14 bases between. Looked up from germline, CDR1 is SQVTM and CDR2 is ANQGSEA. The chain's CDR3 is CSVRQRDIYNEQFF. The DNA of the CDR3 is TGCAGCGTTCGCCAGCGGGACATCTACAATGAGCAGTTCTTC.

Comments on this clonotype: With a much larger clone just one base away, this may be a read error. V and J are TRBV29-1 and TRBJ1-2; 8 positions match TRBD1. CDR1 and CDR2 from the germline V gene are SQVTM and ANQGSEA. The CDR3 consists of 13 residues. As DNA, the CDR3 is TGCAGCGTCCCCTCAGGGGGCGCGTTTGGCCACACCTTC. Its translation: CSVPSGGAFGHTF.

This clonotype was seen a few times. This chain connects TRBV27 to TRBJ2-1; tentative D call: TRBD2 (7 bases). This CDR3 is 18 amino acids long. The germline V gene encodes CDR1 MNHEY and CDR2 SMNVEV (reference sequence). The ends were cut back, 3 bases at V and 0 bases at J, with 18 bases in the middle. The CDR3 loop is CASSFGGGGGRSYNEQFF. The CDR3 DNA is TGTGCCAGCAGTTTTGGAGGGGGAGGGGGTCGCTCCTACAATGAGCAGTTCTTC.

Only a few counts were recorded for this clonotype. In DNA, the CDR3 is TGCAGCGTCGATCGCGGGGGGCGAGAGACCCAGTACTTC. It codes for CSVDRGGRETQYF. The V and J genes are TRBV29-1 and TRBJ2-5; 8 bases are a match to TRBD2. There are 13 residues in the CDR3. Germline CDR1 SQVTM, CDR2 ANQGSEA. V dropped 6 bases and J dropped 4; count of bases not matched to a gene: 7.

In this sample, this clonotype turned up many times. The rearrangement uses TRBV6-5 and TRBJ2-3; D is ambiguous. This CDR3 has 13 amino acids. V was cut by 5 bases and J by 3 bases, with 9 bases left in between. Germline CDR1 and CDR2: MNHEY and SVGAGI. This CDR3 reads CASSMDGTDTQYF. The CDR3 coding sequence is TGTGCCAGCAGTATGGACGGGACAGATACGCAGTATTTT.

The chain carries TRBV20-1 and TRBJ1-3, with TRBD1 matching 7 bases. Germline CDR1 and CDR2: DFQATT and SNEGSKA (reference sequence). V lost 4 bases, J lost 8 bases, and 8 bases stayed unmatched. The CDR3 has 13 residues. CDR3 in amino acids: CSAKEGAGYTIYF. The CDR3 region has the DNA TGCAGTGCTAAAGAGGGGGCGGGATACACCATATATTTT.

This chain uses TRBV5-1 with TRBJ1-1; tentatively, D is TRBD1 (5 bases). Germline loops: CDR1 SGHRS, CDR2 YFSETQ. V lost 4 bases, J lost 4 bases, and 20 bases lay in between. The CDR3 covers 16 residues. As DNA, the CDR3 is TGCGCCAGCAGCGAGGGGCAGCCCTGGAGGAGCACTGAAGCTTTCTTT. It translates to CASSEGQPWRSTEAFF.

This clonotype was seen only a few times. J is TRBJ1-5 and V is TRBV20-1; no definite D call. This CDR3 is 15 amino acids long. Germline CDR1 and CDR2: DFQATT and SNEGSKA (reference sequence). Trimming pared 5 bases from V and 0 bases from J, leaving 14 bases between. CDR3 sequence: CSAGVSMSSNQPQHF. The CDR3 region has the DNA TGCAGTGCTGGCGTTTCGATGAGTAGCAATCAGCCCCAGCATTTT.

The chain carries TRBV7-2 and TRBJ2-7; maybe TRBD1 (5 bases). V was clipped by 3 bases and J by 4 bases, with 16 bases between them. The CDR3 length is 15 residues. The germline V gene has CDR1 SGHTA and CDR2 FQGNSA. The CDR3 DNA is TGTGCCAGCAGCTTGTACGGCAGGGTGGTTTACGAGCAGTACTTC. Protein sequence: CASSLYGRVVYEQYF.

The V gene is TRBV6-2 or TRBV6-3, the J gene TRBJ2-4, with 9 bases aligning to TRBD1. The CDR3 has 13 residues. Germline V gives CDR1 MNHEY, CDR2 SVGEGT. The junction had 3 bases not matched to a gene; V was cut back by 5 bases and J by 7 bases. CDR3 in DNA: TGTGCCAGCAGTCCGGGACAGGGTAACATTCAGTACTTC. This sequence encodes CASSPGQGNIQYF.

The table lists this clonotype with many counts. This rearrangement joins TRBV7-2 to TRBJ1-2, with D tentatively TRBD1 (5 bases). Trimming left V 5 bases short and J 3 bases short, with 13 bases between. Looked up from germline, CDR1 is SGHTA and CDR2 is FQGNSA. This CDR3 contains 14 residues. The CDR3 DNA reads as TGTGCCAGCAGCCCTCGTGGGGCCTACTATGGCTACACCTTC. Its protein is CASSPRGAYYGYTF.

This clonotype was counted at least ten times. The J gene is TRBJ2-7, the V gene TRBV6-6; 7 bases agree with TRBD2. The CDR3 extends over 13 amino acids. Unmatched junction bases numbered 4, after V lost 6 bases and J lost 2 bases. Germline CDR1 MNHNY, CDR2 SVGAGI (reference sequence). CDR3 bases: TGTGCCAGCAGACCCGGGAGGACCTACGAGCAGTACTTC. Protein sequence: CASRPGRTYEQYF.

This clonotype has a count of ten or more. CDR3 sequence (DNA): TGTGCCAGTAGTATAGCGAGGGGGGAACTGTTTTTT. It is translated as CASSIARGELFF. The rearrangement uses TRBV19 and TRBJ1-4, with TRBD1 as a possible D gene (6 bases). This CDR3 has 12 residues. The ends were cut back, 1 base at V and 12 bases at J, with 9 bases in the middle. The germline CDR1 and CDR2 sequences are LNHDA and SQIVND (reference sequence).

This clonotype was seen more than once but under ten times. The chain is built from TRBV19 and TRBJ2-7; 7 nucleotides line up with TRBD1. CDR1 is LNHDA and CDR2 is SQIVND in the germline V gene (reference sequence). V lost 1 base to trimming and J lost 4 bases; unmatched junction nucleotides: 4. The CDR3 runs 14 residues. The CDR3 protein is CASSIVQGPYEQYF. CDR3 coding DNA: TGTGCCAGTAGTATAGTACAGGGGCCGTACGAGCAGTACTTC.

This clonotype was seen repeatedly, ten times or more. V gene TRBV12-3 or TRBV12-4 combines with J gene TRBJ2-7; 7 bases fit TRBD2. CDR3 length: 14 amino acids. J lost 7 bases, V lost 5 bases, and 11 bases had no gene match. The CDR3 reads CASSGLLGRGEQYF. In DNA form, the CDR3 reads TGTGCCAGCAGTGGCCTCCTGGGGAGGGGAGAGCAGTACTTC.

This clonotype showed up just a few times. This sequence joins TRBV5-1 and TRBJ2-1; possible D gene TRBD1, 6 bases. Germline V gene sequence: CDR1 SGHRS, CDR2 YFSETQ. CDR3 length: 12 amino acids. Trimming shortened V by 5 bases and J by 10 bases, and 13 bases separated the two germline ends. CDR3: CASRAGGGEQFF. CDR3 DNA: TGCGCCAGCAGGGCTGGGGGCGGCGAGCAGTTCTTC.

Note on this clonotype: One end of the junction fails to match germline, which may point to a read error. The chain links TRBV7-9 to TRBJ2-5; D not resolved. CDR1 is SEHNR, CDR2 FQNEAQ, per germline (reference sequence). The CDR3 is 13 residues long. The CDR3, as DNA: TGTGCCAGCAGCCGCCCTTACCCCCCGACCCTGTACTTC. Protein: CASSRPYPPTLYF.

V is TRBV3-1 and J is TRBJ1-2; no definite D call. The CDR3 length is 15 residues. Germline lookup yields CDR1 LGHDT and CDR2 YNNKEL (reference sequence). Trimming took 0 bases from V and 6 from J, leaving 14 bases between them. CDR3 loop: CASSQEARRVHGYTF. CDR3 in DNA: TGTGCCAGCAGCCAAGAGGCACGGAGGGTTCATGGCTACACCTTC.

This clonotype was found many times. The chain employs TRBV15 and TRBJ2-3, with D perhaps matching TRBD2 (6 bases). Trimming shortened V by 4 bases and J by 4 bases, and 18 bases separated the two germline ends. The CDR3 is made up of 16 amino acids. CDR1 LNHNV and CDR2 YYDKDF come from the germline V gene (reference sequence). DNA of the CDR3: TGTGCCACCAGCACGGACTGGGAGGTGGAGGCAGATACGCAGTATTTT. It yields the protein CATSTDWEVEADTQYF.

Remarks on this clonotype: A single base separates this from a much larger clone, so it may be a read error. The V and J genes are TRBV13 and TRBJ2-7; D gene ambiguous. CDR1 and CDR2 (germline): PRHDT, FYEKMQ (reference sequence). This CDR3 comprises 15 residues. The CDR3 region has the DNA TGTGCCAGCAGCTTAGGGGGTAAGGGTGGCTACGAGCAGCACTTC. Encoded protein: CASSLGGKGGYEQHF.

A word on this clonotype: A much more abundant neighbour one base away suggests this may be a read error. The chain has TRBV5-1 and TRBJ1-5; D unresolved. The CDR3 is made up of 14 amino acids. Looked up from germline, CDR1 is SGHRS and CDR2 is YFSETQ. The V gene lost 4 bases and the J gene lost 7 bases, with 15 bases spanning the gap. The CDR3 region has the DNA TGCGCCAGCAGCCCTACCAGAGGGTTACAGCCCCAGCATTTT. Its protein product is CASSPTRGLQPQHF.

The table lists this clonotype with many counts. This chain uses TRBV6-1 with TRBJ1-5; D perhaps matches TRBD1 (6 bases). The CDR3 spans 16 residues. With 5 bases removed from V and 0 bases from J, the gap between germline ends came to 14 bases. Germline loops: CDR1 MNHNS, CDR2 SASEGT. The CDR3 is CASSSGHLYSNQPQHF. In DNA form, the CDR3 reads TGTGCCAGCAGTTCGGGACACCTATATAGCAATCAGCCCCAGCATTTT.

This clonotype was counted at least ten times. The chain is built from TRBV7-9 and TRBJ2-7; D gene ambiguous. Germline V gene data show CDR1 as SEHNR and CDR2 as FQNEAQ (reference sequence). V lost 2 bases to trimming and J lost 2 bases, with 10 bases between them. The CDR3 is 14 residues long. The CDR3 loop reads CASSLSVLTYEQYF. The CDR3 nucleotides are TGTGCCAGCAGCTTATCGGTGCTTACCTACGAGCAGTACTTC.